This TCR beta chain was recovered during a study of CD8 T cells in ankylosing spondylitis. The CDR3 is 14 residues long. Germline V gene sequence: CDR1 ENHRY, CDR2 SYGVKD. V was clipped by 3 bases and J by 6 bases, with 11 bases between them. In this sample, this clonotype turned up many times. The antigen is not known. 5'-RACE, quantitative and with molecular barcodes, yielded the TCR beta libraries. A single record per CDR3 protein comes from TCRdb applying MiXCR to the 5' RACE reads. The sample includes 150,000 to 200,000 distinct CDR3 sequences, 15% to 20% seen only once; the top ten take more than 3.5%. General study results and limits: Disease-associated clones were reportedly significantly overrepresented in matched ankylosing spondylitis synovial fluid. A TCR beta motif made of several highly homologous variants seemed typical of ankylosing spondylitis blood. Earlier authors reported some of these motif variants in reactive arthritis synovial fluid and blood.

Sequences were obtained from blood, either unsorted or a sorted T cell fraction (not recorded which). This TCR derives from a male donor aged 10-30 years with ankylosing spondylitis or in good health (not recorded which). The chain is built from TRBV10-3 and TRBJ2-2; no reliable D call. The CDR3 reads CAISDIGEAGELFF. The CDR3, as DNA: TGTGCCATCAGTGATATTGGAGAAGCCGGGGAGCTGTTTTTT.